Listed below are T cell receptor beta chains from one sample, sequenced in a study of blood T cell repertoires in COVID-19. Libraries were prepared by immunoSEQ multiplex PCR; TCRdb keeps only in-frame clonotypes and omits some of them. The sample includes roughly 190,000 clones, 65% to 85% of them seen just once. The sequencing input was PBMCs or T cells enriched from blood (not recorded which). The receptors here all came from a woman aged 30 to 39 who had been exposed to COVID-19. The CDR3 runs from the conserved cysteine through the conserved F or W.

j_call v_call cdr3_aa
TRBJ1-4 TRBV3-1/TRBV3-2 CASSQGTGNEKLFF
TRBJ1-5 TRBV19 CASSMAGGWGNQPQHF
TRBJ1-1 TRBV5-1 CASSFNRAGNTEAFF
TRBJ1-1 TRBV2 CASRPGGTEAFF
TRBJ2-7 TRBV7-9 CASSSSGQDPYEQYF
TRBJ2-5 TRBV27 CASSFQGAGETQYF
TRBJ1-1 TRBV6-5 CASSYSRTGGTEAFF
TRBJ1-1 TRBV19 CASSIPPGQGMNTEAFF
TRBJ2-3 TRBV5-1 CASSFTSIPDTQYF
TRBJ2-1 TRBV3-1/TRBV3-2 CASSLPYGSRNEQFF
TRBJ1-2 TRBV7-9 CASSLVGAYGYTF
TRBJ1-2 TRBV4-1 CASSQVGQVYGYTF
TRBJ1-2 TRBV7-2 CASSSQLGVRGSYGYTF
TRBJ2-2 TRBV27 CASSFGGPLNTGELFF
TRBJ2-5 TRBV2 CASNRGSSWQETQYF
TRBJ2-2 TRBV30 CAWRKAGTNTGELFF
TRBJ1-3 TRBV7-2 CASSLFQGPVGNTIYF
TRBJ1-1 TRBV9 CASSVVGDTEAFF
TRBJ2-2 TRBV4-1 CASSQAGGPTGELFF
TRBJ2-3 TRBV28 CASCSGARATDTQYF
TRBJ1-1 TRBV5-4 CASSLTGGNTEAFF
TRBJ2-7 TRBV11-2 CASGGARLNLWEQYF
TRBJ1-4 TRBV11-1 CASNGQGNEKLFF
TRBJ2-3 TRBV4-1 CASSQKDRGTDTQYF
TRBJ1-1 TRBV29-1 CSVRGQAGNTEAFF
TRBJ2-2 TRBV27 CASSINRGENTGELFF
TRBJ1-1 TRBV19 CASSIDRIEAFF
TRBJ2-7 TRBV6-5 CACNGQGVTYEQYF
TRBJ1-5 TRBV6-2/TRBV6-3 CASSYQGDGNQPQHF
TRBJ1-5 TRBV6-5 CASSNGGESNQPQHF
TRBJ2-1 TRBV2 CASSLAGGHRNEQFF
TRBJ2-3 TRBV10-1 CASSEETGGASGDTQYF
TRBJ1-5 TRBV9 CASSGTGDGFSNQPQHF
TRBJ2-7 TRBV18 CASSPSGDSYEQYF
TRBJ2-1 TRBV9 CASSVTSTEIEQFF
TRBJ1-1 TRBV20-1 CSASTGDTEAFF
TRBJ1-2 TRBV6-5 CASSYSDRGSYGYTF
TRBJ1-6 TRBV5-1 CASSRTGLADNSPLHF
TRBJ2-2 TRBV5-1 CASSLNRVQTGELFF
TRBJ1-2 TRBV11-2 CASSLDLFSGYTF
TRBJ1-5 TRBV7-5 CARSAGEVARNSNQPQHF
TRBJ1-2 TRBV11-2 CASSFSDSPSYGYTF
TRBJ2-7 TRBV9 CASSGIRGEQYF
TRBJ2-5 TRBV7-9 CASSAGTGGIQETQYF
TRBJ2-1 TRBV10-3 CAISESMAGDYNEQFF
TRBJ1-3 TRBV10-3 CAISEGQGGTGNTIYF
TRBJ1-4 TRBV25-1 CASSDQPRGTNEKLFF
TRBJ1-6 TRBV12-5 CASGMGGQGNSPLHF
TRBJ1-4 TRBV16 CASSQSGRGGSEKLFF
TRBJ2-2 TRBV6-5 CASSNGGGNTGELFF
TRBJ1-5 TRBV4-3 CASSQDTGRSNQPQHF
TRBJ2-1 TRBV2 CASSEVKEGNEQFF
TRBJ2-7 TRBV6-5 CASSSTPGKGQYF
TRBJ2-3 TRBV6-5 CASSYSVAGDTQYF